These T cell receptor beta chains were read from a single sample in a study of shared clonotypes between healthy human individuals. The table came from immunoSEQ multiplex PCR; TCRdb's copy has only in-frame clones and leaves some out. Among approximately 840,000 clones listed, roughly 96% were seen once. The sequenced sample consisted of naive CD8+ T cells sorted from blood. The receptors stem from a man in his thirties or forties in good health. CDR3s include the opening cysteine and the closing phenylalanine or tryptophan. Fields, in order: J gene, D gene, V gene, clone size, CDR3 DNA, CDR3 protein. A D gene is named only where the DNA matches it firmly. Size tells how often a clone was seen (once, few, many) or the class of an expanded clone, and some rows leave it out.

>TRBJ2-7|-|TRBV2|-
TGTGCCAGCAGTGTTAAGGGTTTTTCCTACGAGCAGTACTTC
CASSVKGFSYEQYF
>TRBJ2-5|-|TRBV15|-
TGTGCCACCAGCAGCCGGGAGACTCTGAAGACCCAGTACTTC
CATSSRETLKTQYF
>TRBJ2-1|-|TRBV4-1|-
TGCGCCAGCAGCCAAGACCCCGGGACAAGTTCGTATGAGCAGTTCTTC
CASSQDPGTSSYEQFF
>TRBJ2-3|-|TRBV29-1|-
TGCAGCGCCCTCCTTCCCAGACGGATTAGCACAGATACGCAGTATTTT
CSALLPRRISTDTQYF
>TRBJ2-7|TRBD1|TRBV27|-
TGTGCCAGCAGCTCTGTCGGGACAGGGGGATACGAGCAGTACTTC
CASSSVGTGGYEQYF
>TRBJ2-7|-|TRBV6-1|-
TGTGCCAGCACCTATCTCAACACAAACGAGCAGTACTTC
CASTYLNTNEQYF
>TRBJ1-1|TRBD1|TRBV7-9|-
TGTGCCAGCAGCTTAGCGACAGGGGTGAGCACTGAAGCTTTCTTT
CASSLATGVSTEAFF
>TRBJ1-1|-|TRBV29-1|-
TGCAGCGTTGTTAGGGGGTCAGGACGAGACACTGAAGCTTTCTTT
CSVVRGSGRDTEAFF
>TRBJ2-3|-|TRBV11-2|once
TGTGCCAGCAGCCTATTGCGAAATACGCAGTATTTT
CASSLLRNTQYF
>TRBJ2-1|-|TRBV5-8|-
TGTGCCAGCAGCTTGGCCGTGGCGGATGAGCAGTTCTTC
CASSLAVADEQFF
>TRBJ1-2|-|TRBV27|-
TGTGCCAGCAGTTTGCAGGGTATGTTTGGCTACACCTTC
CASSLQGMFGYTF
>TRBJ2-7|-|TRBV9|-
TGTGCCAGCAGCGTTTCTGGCGGGATCTCCTACGAGCAGTACTTC
CASSVSGGISYEQYF
>TRBJ1-4|-|TRBV6-1|-
TGTGCCAGCAGTGATTTCTCAACGGCTAATGAAAAACTGTTTTTT
CASSDFSTANEKLFF
>TRBJ2-7|-|TRBV27|-
TGTGCCAGCTCTTCGACAGTCTCCTACGAGCAGTACTTC
CASSSTVSYEQYF
>TRBJ2-3|-|TRBV7-9|-
TGTGCCAGCAGCTACCTGGCAGATACGCAGTATTTT
CASSYLADTQYF
>TRBJ2-7|-|TRBV5-8|-
TGTGCCAGCAGCTTGGGTCAGGGCAGCTCCTACGAGCAGTACTTC
CASSLGQGSSYEQYF
>TRBJ1-1|-|TRBV4-3|-
TGCGCCAGCAGCCAATCACCAGGGACCCATAACACTGAAGCTTTCTTT
CASSQSPGTHNTEAFF
>TRBJ1-4|TRBD1|TRBV5-1|-
TGCGCCAGCAGCCCCGGGACAGGCGAGTATGAAAAACTGTTTTTT
CASSPGTGEYEKLFF
>TRBJ2-7|-|TRBV2|-
TGTGCCAGCACCCTAAACCCTTCGGACGAGCAGTACTTC
CASTLNPSDEQYF
>TRBJ2-1|TRBD2|TRBV5-1|-
TGCGCCAGCAGCTTCGATTCGGGACTAGCGGGAGATGAGCAGTTCTTC
CASSFDSGLAGDEQFF
>TRBJ2-3|-|TRBV10-3|once
TGTGCCATCAGGCTAAGACAGAGCACAGATACGCAGTATTTT
CAIRLRQSTDTQYF
>TRBJ1-1|-|TRBV19|-
TGTGCCAGTACTATGATTAAACAGTTTAATGGCGACACTGAAGCTTTCTTT
CASTMIKQFNGDTEAFF
>TRBJ2-1|-|TRBV29-1|-
TGCAGCGTTGATGGCGGGAACTACAATGAGCAGTTCTTC
CSVDGGNYNEQFF
>TRBJ2-5|-|TRBV7-2|-
TGTGCCAGCAGCTTATCTGGGGGGCCCGCAGGTGAGACCCAGTACTTC
CASSLSGGPAGETQYF
>TRBJ1-5|-|TRBV6-1|-
TGTGCCAGCAGTGCAACAAGGGTTGGCAATCAGCCCCAGCATTTT
CASSATRVGNQPQHF
>TRBJ2-7|-|TRBV6-6|-
TGTGCCAGCAGTTACTCCCCGGTGGCCGGGCCCTACGAGCAGTACTTC
CASSYSPVAGPYEQYF
>TRBJ1-2|-|TRBV29-1|-
TGCAGCGTTGAAGATCAAACAGGGAGAACGGATGGCTACACCTTC
CSVEDQTGRTDGYTF
>TRBJ1-5|-|TRBV2|once
TGTGCCAGCAGTGCACTGACAGCCTTGAATCAGCCCCAGCATTTT
CASSALTALNQPQHF
>TRBJ2-7|-|TRBV28|-
TGTGCCAGCAGTTTTGGAGCGGAGCAATACGAGCAGTACTTC
CASSFGAEQYEQYF
>TRBJ2-5|TRBD1|TRBV2|-
TGTGCCAGCATCATTGGGGACAGGCAAGAGACCCAGTACTTC
CASIIGDRQETQYF
>TRBJ2-7|TRBD2|TRBV5-1|-
TGCGCCAGCAGCAAGGGACTAGCAGTTTACGAGCAGTACTTC
CASSKGLAVYEQYF
>TRBJ2-2|-|TRBV19|once
TGTGCCAGTAGTATATATTCAGGGAACACCGGGGAGCTGTTTTTT
CASSIYSGNTGELFF
>TRBJ2-7|-|TRBV13|-
TGTGCCAGCAGTCCCCGTCTTGCCGGGCAGAGTTACGAGCAGTACTTC
CASSPRLAGQSYEQYF
>TRBJ2-3|-|TRBV25-1|-
TGTGCCAGCAGTGAATATTGGCAGGAGACAGATACGCAGTATTTT
CASSEYWQETDTQYF
>TRBJ1-5|TRBD1|TRBV6-1|-
TGTGCCAGCAGTGAAGCGCTACGGGGGACAGTAAATCAGCCCCAGCATTTT
CASSEALRGTVNQPQHF
>TRBJ1-5|TRBD1|TRBV7-8|-
TGTGCCAGCAGCTTAGGCTGGGCGACAGGGGAAGCTAATCAGCCCCAGCATTTT
CASSLGWATGEANQPQHF
>TRBJ2-1|-|TRBV5-1|-
TGCGCCAGCAGAGGGGGGGCGGACTCCTACAATGAGCAGTTCTTC
CASRGGADSYNEQFF
>TRBJ1-5|-|TRBV11-2|once
TGTGCCAGCAGCCTGGGGGGGCAGCCCCAGCATTTT
CASSLGGQPQHF
>TRBJ2-1|TRBD2|TRBV29-1|-
TGCAGCGTTGAGGGACTAGCGGAAACCTACAATGAGCAGTTCTTC
CSVEGLAETYNEQFF
>TRBJ1-2|-|TRBV5-6|-
TGTGCCAGCAGCTTGAGTAGTGACTATGGCTACACCTTC
CASSLSSDYGYTF
>TRBJ2-3|TRBD2|TRBV15|-
TGTGCCACCAGGGATACAAAGCGGGAGTTGGGTAGCGAGACAGATACGCAGTATTTT
CATRDTKRELGSETDTQYF
>TRBJ2-1|TRBD2|TRBV28|-
TGTGCCAGCAGTTTGAGGCCGGGACTAGCGGGAGAGGGATATGAGCAGTTCTTC
CASSLRPGLAGEGYEQFF
>TRBJ2-3|-|TRBV14|-
TGTGCCAGCAGCCAAACCTGGAGGGGAACAGATACGCAGTATTTT
CASSQTWRGTDTQYF
>TRBJ2-7|TRBD1|TRBV4-1|once
TGCGCCAGCGGAAAGGGGGCGTCCTACGAGCAGTACTTC
CASGKGASYEQYF
>TRBJ2-5|-|TRBV11-2|-
TGTGCCAGCAGCTTAGAAGTAGATGAGACCCAGTACTTC
CASSLEVDETQYF
>TRBJ2-7|TRBD2|TRBV7-9|-
TGTGCCAGCAGCCCGACTAGCGGGAGTCGGTACGAGCAGTACTTC
CASSPTSGSRYEQYF
>TRBJ2-6|-|TRBV12-5|-
TGTGCTAGTGGTTCCCGAAGAGGGGTAGGCCCCAGCTCTGGGGCCAACGTCCTGACTTTC
CASGSRRGVGPSSGANVLTF
>TRBJ2-4|-|TRBV21-1|-
TGTGCCAGCAGCGGGGACAGGGTTAAGTACTTC
CASSGDRVKYF
>TRBJ2-7|TRBD2|TRBV7-2|once
TGTGCCAGCAGCCCCCGGGGGGAGTATCGCTCCTACGAGCAGTACTTC
CASSPRGEYRSYEQYF
>TRBJ1-2|TRBD1|TRBV28|-
TGTGCCATCCTAAGTTCGGGACAGGGGGGTTATGGCTACACCTTC
CAILSSGQGGYGYTF
>TRBJ1-5|TRBD1|TRBV13|-
TGTGCCAGCAGCTTGGGACAGGGAAATCAGCCCCAGCATTTT
CASSLGQGNQPQHF
>TRBJ2-1|-|TRBV14|once
TGTGCCAGCAGCCAAGGCTCGGGTCAGAACTACAATGAGCAGTTCTTC
CASSQGSGQNYNEQFF
>TRBJ2-3|-|TRBV6-6|-
TGTGCCAGCAGTTACTCGGCCAGCGGTAGCACAGATACGCAGTATTTT
CASSYSASGSTDTQYF
>TRBJ2-2|TRBD2|TRBV19|-
TGTGCCAGTATGGAGGGTCCTAGCGGGAACACCGGGGAGCTGTTTTTT
CASMEGPSGNTGELFF